This TCR beta chain was obtained from a study of shared clonotypes between healthy human individuals. The length of the CDR3 is 16 residues. Trimming pared 0 bases from V and 4 bases from J, leaving 17 bases between. Germline V gene data show CDR1 as SGHDT and CDR2 as YYEEEE. At deep level, the assay was performed. The method was immunoSEQ multiplex PCR; TCRdb's version includes in-frame clones alone and lacks a portion of them. Here the sample spans about 450,000 clones, more than 75% being singletons. Recent acute infections and vaccinations were absent in the healthy HIV-negative adult donors. Specimen: PBMCs. This sequence was found in a woman between 40 and 55 years old in good health. Some clones in this sample may be carry-over from other donors' samples. This chain connects TRBV5-6 to TRBJ2-7, with D perhaps matching TRBD1 (6 bases). CDR3 nucleotides: TGTGCCAGCAGCTTGGAGTGGGGGCAGGCGCGGTACGAGCAGTACTTC. As protein: CASSLEWGQARYEQYF.